The 10 T cell receptor beta chains below come from one sample, sequenced in a study of CD8 T cells in Susac syndrome. About 0.5 to 1 ug RNA was reverse transcribed with random hexamers. TCRdb fed the immunoSEQ multiplex PCR reads into MiXCR, producing one record per CDR3 protein. This repertoire shows roughly 110,000 distinct CDR3 sequences, roughly 91% found once; its top ten account for 0.13% to 0.15%. Sequencing used CD4+ T cells from PBMCs. The receptors originated from a human donor in good health.

The rearrangement joins TRBV7-9 to TRBJ2-7; the D gene is possibly TRBD1 (6 bases). The CDR3 has 12 amino acids. V was pared by 7 bases and J by 4 bases, with 11 bases between. CDR1 and CDR2 from the germline V gene are SEHNR and FQNEAQ (reference sequence). CDR3 residues: CASTGQSYEQYF. In nucleotides, the CDR3 is TGTGCCAGCACGGGACAAAGTTACGAGCAGTACTTC.

This clonotype showed up just a few times. The chain uses TRBV6-1 and TRBJ2-7; D ambiguous. This CDR3 is built from 13 residues. Between the trimmed V and J ends, which lost 1 base and 2 bases, there was a span of 6 bases. Germline lookup yields CDR1 MNHNS and CDR2 SASEGT. The CDR3 nucleotides are TGTGCCAGCAGTGAAGTAAGCCCCTACGAGCAGTACTTC. Its protein product is CASSEVSPYEQYF.

V and J are TRBV7-6 and TRBJ2-3; no reliable D call. Deletions cut 5 bases from V and 5 bases from J, with 20 bases between. This CDR3 spans 16 amino acids. Germline CDR1 is SGHVS and CDR2 is FNYEAQ. DNA for the CDR3: TGTGCCAGCAGCCCGGACCCCGGTCAAGGTCGAGATACGCAGTATTTT. Protein: CASSPDPGQGRDTQYF. The entire variable domain, with the rest obtained from reference TRBV7-6 and TRBJ2-3, is as follows: GAGVSQSPRYKVTKRGQDVALRCDPISGHVSLYWYRQALGQGPEFLTYFNYEAQQDKSGLPNDRFSAERPEGSISTLTIQRTEQRDSAMYRCASSPDPGQGRDTQYFGPGTRLTVL.

V usage is TRBV29-1 and J usage is TRBJ1-4; 8 bases are a match to TRBD1. The trim removed 6 bases at V and 7 bases at J, leaving 10 bases unmatched. Germline CDR1 SQVTM, CDR2 ANQGSEA. The CDR3 covers 14 residues. For the CDR3, the DNA is TGCAGCGTCGGTGACAGGGGAGGGATTGAAAAACTGTTTTTT. This translates into CSVGDRGGIEKLFF.

The V and J genes are TRBV3-1 and TRBJ2-2; tentative D call: TRBD2 (5 bases). CDR1 is LGHDT and CDR2 is YNNKEL in the germline V gene (reference sequence). V was cut by 0 bases and J by 0 bases, with 11 bases left in between. The CDR3 runs to 17 residues. The DNA for the CDR3 is TGTGCCAGCAGCCAAGATAGGTACGGGGCGAACACCGGGGAGCTGTTTTTT. Amino acid sequence: CASSQDRYGANTGELFF.

The chain joins TRBV2 to TRBJ1-4; D not resolved. V dropped 10 bases and J dropped 14 bases, with 14 bases sitting between them. Looked up from germline, CDR1 is SNHLY and CDR2 is FYNNEI. The CDR3 is made up of 10 amino acids. CDR3 DNA: TGTGCCACCAGAGACGATCGCCTGTTTTTT. Translating gives CATRDDRLFF. Based on the CDR3 plus reference TRBV2 and TRBJ1-4, the full variable domain is EPEVTQTPSHQVTQMGQEVILRCVPISNHLYFYWYRQILGQKVEFLVSFYNNEISEKSEIFDDQFSVERPDGSNFTLKIRSTKLEDSAMYFCATRDDRLFFGSGTQLSVL.

The V and J genes are TRBV9 and TRBJ1-2; 7 bases align to TRBD1. CDR3 length: 15 residues. CDR1 is SGDLS, CDR2 YYNGEE, per germline. V lost 0 bases, J lost 2 bases, and 4 bases stayed unmatched. CDR3 sequence (DNA): TGTGCCAGCAGCGTAGGACAGGGAAAGAACTATGGCTACACCTTC. Encoded protein: CASSVGQGKNYGYTF.

This chain joins TRBV2 and TRBJ2-7, with 9 positions matching TRBD1. The CDR3 has 17 residues. With 2 bases clipped from V and 6 bases from J, the junction kept 14 bases outside the gene matches. Germline loops: CDR1 SNHLY, CDR2 FYNNEI. CDR3 region: CASSEYLWGQGKSEQYF. The CDR3 DNA reads as TGTGCCAGCAGTGAATATCTTTGGGGACAGGGTAAATCCGAGCAGTACTTC.

The CDR3 protein is CASSYYTAAANTGELFF. CDR3 DNA: TGTGCCAGCAGCTACTATACAGCGGCCGCAAACACCGGGGAGCTGTTTTTT. The chain combines TRBV5-4 with TRBJ2-2, with D possibly matching TRBD2 (5 bases). Germline V gives CDR1 SGHNT, CDR2 YYREEE (reference sequence). The CDR3 covers 17 residues. V was shortened by 3 bases and J by 2 bases, with 17 bases between the two germline ends.

J is TRBJ2-1 and V is TRBV5-5; perhaps TRBD1 as D (5 bases). This CDR3 comprises 14 residues. The ends were cut back, 6 bases at V and 4 bases at J, with 14 bases in the middle. The germline V gene encodes CDR1 SGHKS and CDR2 YYEKEE (reference sequence). CDR3 DNA: TGTGCCAGCACCACAGGTGTGTCATACAATGAGCAGTTCTTC. Its protein product is CASTTGVSYNEQFF.